This entry concerns a single T cell receptor beta chain. The data were obtained in a study of blood T cell repertoires in COVID-19. The overall study: Nucleic acid was either cDNA or gDNA, and it came from T cells, B-cell-depleted T cells, or PBMCs.

As handled by the study authors: Amplified reference gene primers provided the basis for estimating nucleated cell counts. Method: immunoSEQ multiplex PCR; TCRdb's copy keeps in-frame clones and lacks some. The D gene and trimming were derived from the DNA, and the V and J assignments and clone size from that table. The top ten clones hold approximately 2.5% of a sample with some 190,000 clones, 89% of them seen once. V gave up 6 bases and J gave up 0 bases; unmatched junction bases: 16. Germline CDR1 and CDR2: MNHEY and SMNVEV (reference sequence). The CDR3 covers 18 residues. The chain carries TRBV27 and TRBJ1-1; 7 positions agree with TRBD1. This clonotype was obtained from a woman aged 35 to 49 with acute COVID-19. Sequencing input: PBMCs or T cells enriched from blood (not recorded which). Written as DNA, the CDR3 is TGTGCCAGCAGCCCGAGCCGGGACAGACGAGGGGTGAACACTGAAGCTTTCTTT. Translating gives CASSPSRDRRGVNTEAFF.